The 11 T cell receptor beta chains below were found in one sample sequenced in a study of metastatic and nonmetastatic thyroid tumors. TCRdb reprocessed the PCR reads using MiXCR. Among approximately 40,000 clones, less than 25% were seen once, and the ten largest hold roughly 15%. There were no patients who had received any treatment before thyroid surgery. The sample consisted of blood. Receptors were obtained from a female donor with papillary thyroid cancer or a benign thyroid nodule (not recorded which). Some clones in this sample may be carry-over from other donors' samples.

This clone is labeled as medium-sized. V usage is TRBV28 and J usage is TRBJ2-7; a weak D match, TRBD1 (5 bases). The CDR3 has 12 residues. Germline assignment: CDR1 MDHEN and CDR2 SYDVKM. The ends were cut back, 4 bases at V and 3 bases at J, with 7 bases in the middle. The DNA for the CDR3 is TGTGCCAGCAGTTGGACAAGCTACGAGCAGTACTTC. This sequence encodes CASSWTSYEQYF.

On this clone: Germline is not matched at one junction end, which may reflect a read error. V gene TRBV5-1 combines with J gene TRBJ2-7, with D perhaps TRBD1 (6 bases). Germline values: CDR1 SGHRS, CDR2 YFSETQ. CDR3 length equals 15 residues. Here the CDR3 DNA reads TGCGCCAGCAGCTCCCTTGGGGGCACCTTCTACGAGCATTACTTC. As protein: CASSSLGGTFYEHYF.

The rearrangement links TRBV28 to TRBJ2-7; TRBD1 matches at 11 bases. Germline V CDR1 and CDR2: MDHEN, SYDVKM. J gave up 3 bases and V 2 bases, and 12 bases lay outside the gene matches. This CDR3 is 18 amino acids long. In nucleotides, the CDR3 is TGTGCCAGCAGTTTACCCGGGACAGGGGGTGGGGGCTTCTACGAGCAGTACTTC. Translated: CASSLPGTGGGGFYEQYF.

There are many counts of this clone. The V and J genes are TRBV19 and TRBJ1-6; D may be TRBD1 (5 bases). The length of the CDR3 is 15 residues. Germline values: CDR1 LNHDA, CDR2 SQIVND (reference sequence). V shed 7 bases and J shed 7 bases, with 17 bases lying between them. CDR3 protein: CASKTPGLGNSPLHF. Written as DNA, the CDR3 is TGTGCCAGTAAAACCCCGGGACTGGGGAATTCACCCCTCCACTTT. Using reference TRBV19 and TRBJ1-6 for the parts outside the CDR3, the full variable domain is DGGITQSPKYLFRKEGQNVTLSCEQNLNHDAMYWYRQDPGQGLRLIYYSQIVNDFQKGDIAEGYSVSREKKESFPLTVTSAQKNPTAFYLCASKTPGLGNSPLHFGNGTRLTVT.

V and J are TRBV9 and TRBJ2-3; TRBD1 matches 8 bases. The CDR3 runs to 15 residues. The V and J ends lost 4 bases and 0 bases, in that order; junction bases with no gene match: 4. Germline lookup yields CDR1 SGDLS and CDR2 YYNGEE. The chain's CDR3 is CASSRDRFSTDTQYF. In nucleotides, the CDR3 is TGTGCCAGCAGCCGGGACAGGTTTAGCACAGATACGCAGTATTTT.

This clone is classed as medium-sized. The chain recombines TRBV6-1 with TRBJ2-3; no clear D gene. The V and J ends lost 5 bases and 6 bases respectively, with 6 bases between them. The CDR3 loop spans 11 amino acids. Germline V gives CDR1 MNHNS, CDR2 SASEGT. CDR3 DNA sequence: TGTGCCAGCAGTTCAGCGGATACGCAGTATTTT. Translating gives CASSSADTQYF.

This clone was counted between two and nine times. At one end, the junction sequence differs from germline, possibly due to a read error. The chain couples TRBV10-3 to TRBJ1-2, with D possibly TRBD1 on 5 matching bases. The CDR3 spans 14 residues. Germline V gene data show CDR1 as ENHRY and CDR2 as SYGVKD. The CDR3 DNA sequence: TGTGACATCAGTGAGCAACAGGATATCTATGGCTACACCTTC. Protein product: CDISEQQDIYGYTF.

This chain connects TRBV30 to TRBJ2-1; possible D gene TRBD1, 5 bases. The CDR3 totals 15 residues. Germline V gene sequence: CDR1 GTSNPN, CDR2 SVGIG (reference sequence). V lost 3 bases to trimming and J lost 6 bases, with 18 bases between them. CDR3 DNA: TGTGCCTGGAGGACAGTGGTAGGTGGGGTCAATGAGCAGTTCTTC. Protein sequence: CAWRTVVGGVNEQFF. Using reference TRBV30 and TRBJ2-1 for the parts outside the CDR3, the full variable domain is SQTIHQWPATLVQPVGSPLSLECTVEGTSNPNLYWYRQAAGRGLQLLFYSVGIGQISSEVPQNLSASRPQDRQFILSSKKLLLSDSGFYLCAWRTVVGGVNEQFFGPGTRLTVL.

This clone was seen at least ten times. The chain couples TRBV6-1 to TRBJ2-1; tentatively, D is TRBD2 (6 bases). Germline V gene sequence: CDR1 MNHNS, CDR2 SASEGT. Trimming removed 7 bases from V and 4 bases from J, with 17 bases in between. The length of the CDR3 is 15 residues. DNA of the CDR3: TGTGCCAGCACCCCGGGACTTGAAAGATACAATGAGCAGTTCTTC. It encodes CASTPGLERYNEQFF.

The chain recombines TRBV7-2 with TRBJ2-7; 10 nucleotides agree with TRBD2. CDR1 and CDR2 (germline): SGHTA, FQGNSA. J was trimmed by 3 bases and V by 1 base; bases with no gene match: 6. The CDR3 is made up of 16 amino acids. The CDR3 region is CASSLGLAGDVYEQYF. CDR3 in DNA: TGTGCCAGCAGCTTAGGGCTAGCGGGGGACGTCTACGAGCAGTACTTC. Complete variable domain (other parts from reference TRBV7-2 and TRBJ2-7): GAGVSQSPSNKVTEKGKDVELRCDPISGHTALYWYRQSLGQGLEFLIYFQGNSAPDKSGLPSDRFSAERTGGSVSTLTIQRTQQEDSAVYLCASSLGLAGDVYEQYFGPGTRLTVT.

In this sample, this clone turned up many times. The V gene is TRBV19, the J gene TRBJ1-1; 9 bases map to TRBD1. Unmatched junction bases numbered 13, after V lost 8 bases and J lost 6 bases. The germline CDR1 and CDR2 sequences are LNHDA and SQIVND (reference sequence). The CDR3 sequence is 15 residues long. The CDR3 bases are TGTGCCAGTGAAGTAAGGGACAGGGAGGTCTCTGAAGCTTTCTTT. Protein product: CASEVRDREVSEAFF.